These 30 T cell receptor beta chains share one sample of origin, sequenced in a study of spatial heterogeneity in lung cancer. Study-wide points: Tumoral mutation counts were tracked by counts of expanded intratumoral alpha and beta TCRs.

TCRdb processed the 5' RACE reads anew with MiXCR; each CDR3 protein has one entry. The sample contains around 8,800 distinct CDR3 sequences, roughly 5% of which appear only once. These receptors are not linked to any known antigen. This sample's time point: sample taken at primary tumor resection. The material was lung tumor tissue, obtained at surgery. These receptors all stem from a female donor with early-stage non-small cell lung cancer.

Ten or more counts support this clonotype. J is TRBJ2-1 and V is TRBV18; 11 bases align to TRBD2. The CDR3 sequence is 15 residues long. V gave up 3 bases and J gave up 2 bases; unmatched junction bases: 0. Per the germline V gene, CDR1 is KGHSH and CDR2 is LQKENI. CDR3 coding DNA: TGTGCCAGCTCACCTAGCGGGGGGGCCTACAATGAGCAGTTCTTC. As protein: CASSPSGGAYNEQFF.

This clonotype was seen at least ten times. This chain joins TRBV5-1 and TRBJ2-3; 10 positions agree with TRBD1. CDR1 and CDR2 from the germline V gene are SGHRS and YFSETQ. There are 16 residues in the CDR3. V lost 4 bases, J lost 6 bases, and 11 bases stayed unmatched. The CDR3, as DNA: TGCGCCAGCAGCCCGGAGACAGGGGGCGTGATGGATACGCAGTATTTT. As protein: CASSPETGGVMDTQYF.

Many counts were recorded for this clonotype. This chain links TRBV5-4 with TRBJ2-5; D possibly corresponds to TRBD1 (5 bases). Germline V lookup: CDR1 SGHNT, CDR2 YYREEE (reference sequence). Trimming took 3 bases from V and 1 from J, leaving 10 bases between them. The CDR3 sequence is 14 residues long. CDR3 bases: TGTGCCAGCAGCTCGATGGGGCTCCAAGAGACCCAGTACTTC. Translation gives CASSSMGLQETQYF.

This clonotype was seen a few times. The junction does not match germline at one end; this may be a read error. The chain combines TRBV12-3 or TRBV12-4 with TRBJ1-2; D is possibly TRBD1 (6 bases). The CDR3 contains 12 residues. The CDR3 is CASSFGPGGYNF. In DNA form, the CDR3 reads TGTGCCAGCAGTTTCGGTCCGGGGGGCTACAACTTC.

This clonotype has ten or more counts. The chain has TRBV6-1 and TRBJ2-7; D is perhaps TRBD1 or TRBD2 (5 bases each). With 3 bases removed from V and 3 bases from J, the gap between germline ends came to 15 bases. The CDR3 extends over 15 amino acids. Germline V gene lookup returns CDR1 MNHNS and CDR2 SASEGT. The CDR3 DNA reads as TGTGCCAGCAGTGACGTCCAGGGAGCATTCTACGAGCAGTACTTC. Translation gives CASSDVQGAFYEQYF.

This clonotype was detected ten times or more. CDR3 protein: CASSQDRGREGTGELFF. DNA of the CDR3: TGTGCCAGCAGCCAAGATCGGGGCAGGGAGGGGACCGGGGAGCTGTTTTTT. The chain combines TRBV3-1 with TRBJ2-2; TRBD2 matches at 7 bases. V was clipped by 0 bases and J by 5 bases; unmatched bases: 9. This CDR3 has 17 amino acids. The germline V gene encodes CDR1 LGHDT and CDR2 YNNKEL (reference sequence).

The sample holds many counts of this clonotype. The chain couples TRBV5-1 to TRBJ1-6, with D maybe TRBD1 (5 bases). V gave up 3 bases and J gave up 8 bases, with 15 bases separating them. This CDR3 comprises 15 residues. CDR1 is SGHRS and CDR2 is YFSETQ in the germline V gene. CDR3 amino acids: CASSSEGLLDSPLHF. Written as DNA, the CDR3 is TGCGCCAGCAGCTCGGAGGGACTTTTGGATTCACCCCTCCACTTT. Full variable domain (remainder filled in from reference TRBV5-1 and TRBJ1-6): KAGVTQTPRYLIKTRGQQVTLSCSPISGHRSVSWYQQTPGQGLQFLFEYFSETQRNKGNFPGRFSGRQFSNSRSEMNVSTLELGDSALYLCASSSEGLLDSPLHFGNGTRLTVT.

This clonotype is medium-sized in the sample. The genes are TRBV28 and TRBJ2-1, with TRBD2 matching over 11 bases. The CDR3 is 20 amino acids. Unmatched junction bases numbered 17, after V lost 6 bases and J lost 1 base. Germline CDR1 reads MDHEN; CDR2 reads SYDVKM. This chain's CDR3 is CASRLAGVFMRLYSYNEQFF. CDR3 sequence (DNA): TGTGCCAGCAGACTAGCGGGAGTGTTCATGCGACTCTATTCCTACAATGAGCAGTTCTTC. The full variable domain, with the rest looked up from reference TRBV28 and TRBJ2-1, is DVKVTQSSRYLVKRTGEKVFLECVQDMDHENMFWYRQDPGLGLRLIYFSYDVKMKEKGDIPEGYSVSREKKERFSLILESASTNQTSMYLCASRLAGVFMRLYSYNEQFFGPGTRLTVL.

There are many counts of this clonotype. The J gene is TRBJ2-3, the V gene TRBV2; D is perhaps TRBD1 (5 bases). The germline V gene encodes CDR1 SNHLY and CDR2 FYNNEI. The CDR3 has 18 amino acids. V was clipped by 5 bases and J by 0 bases, with 21 bases between them. In DNA, the CDR3 is TGTGCCAGCAGTCCCCTCACCTTGGGGCGCTCTAGCACAGATACGCAGTATTTT. Amino acids: CASSPLTLGRSSTDTQYF.

This clonotype has at least ten counts. V and J are TRBV28 and TRBJ2-3, with TRBD2 matching 14 bases. The CDR3 extends over 19 amino acids. V shed 5 bases, J shed 0 bases, and the junction held 10 bases outside the gene matches. Per germline, CDR1 MDHEN and CDR2 SYDVKM. The CDR3 DNA sequence: TGTGCCAGCAGTGGGACAGGGACTAGCGGGAGTTATAGCACAGATACGCAGTATTTT. Protein: CASSGTGTSGSYSTDTQYF.

This chain joins TRBV5-1 and TRBJ2-7, with D maybe TRBD2 (7 bases). The CDR3 spans 17 residues. Germline CDR1 and CDR2: SGHRS and YFSETQ. V lost 1 base to trimming and J lost 1 base, with 18 bases between them. CDR3 residues: CASSLWGGGGTSYEQYF. The CDR3 DNA reads as TGCGCCAGCAGCTTGTGGGGGGGCGGGGGTACATCCTACGAGCAGTACTTC.

This clonotype was seen more than once but under ten times. The chain has TRBV20-1 and TRBJ2-3; 12 bases are a match to TRBD2. Germline assignment: CDR1 DFQATT and CDR2 SNEGSKA (reference sequence). This CDR3 contains 16 residues. The trim removed 4 bases at V and 4 bases at J, leaving 9 bases unmatched. In nucleotides, the CDR3 is TGCAGTGCTATACCCCCTAGCGGGAGGGCCCCAGATACGCAGTATTTT. Residues: CSAIPPSGRAPDTQYF.

This clonotype was picked up many times. The chain recombines TRBV3-1 with TRBJ2-5; 10 positions match TRBD2. This CDR3 region has 18 residues. Germline CDR1 and CDR2: LGHDT and YNNKEL (reference sequence). V trimming: 4 bases; J trimming: 1 base; junction bases outside the gene matches: 12. The CDR3 spells CASSPLKGLAGAQETQYF. The CDR3 DNA follows: TGTGCCAGCAGCCCTTTAAAGGGGCTAGCGGGAGCCCAAGAGACCCAGTACTTC.

This clonotype occurred many times. This sequence joins TRBV20-1 and TRBJ2-5; 7 nucleotides agree with TRBD1. In germline, CDR1 is DFQATT, CDR2 SNEGSKA (reference sequence). This CDR3 is built from 14 residues. V was clipped by 5 bases and J by 2 bases; unmatched bases: 8. CDR3 residues: CSAWDSRGQETQYF. CDR3 sequence (DNA): TGCAGTGCTTGGGACAGTAGGGGTCAAGAGACCCAGTACTTC.

This clonotype has a count of ten or more. The chain carries TRBV7-9 and TRBJ2-3; the match to TRBD1 covers 9 bases. V lost 5 bases and J lost 7; bases outside the gene matches: 7. Germline assignment: CDR1 SEHNR and CDR2 FQNEAQ (reference sequence). This CDR3 contains 14 residues. As DNA, the CDR3 is TGTGCCAGCAGCGTCCGGGACAGGGTCCATACGCAGTATTTT. The encoded protein is CASSVRDRVHTQYF.

Relative to its sample, this clonotype is medium-sized. The gene calls are TRBV7-8 and TRBJ2-3, with 9 bases fitting TRBD2. This CDR3 has 16 amino acids. V dropped 3 bases and J dropped 5; count of bases not matched to a gene: 9. From germline, CDR1 is SGHVS and CDR2 FQNEAQ. The CDR3 region is CASSLLAGGLGDTQYF. As DNA, the CDR3 is TGTGCCAGCAGCTTGTTGGCGGGAGGGCTGGGAGATACGCAGTATTTT.

This clonotype was observed at least ten times. The chain combines TRBV6-6 with TRBJ2-7; a weak D match, TRBD2 (6 bases). The germline gives CDR1 MNHNY, CDR2 SVGAGI (reference sequence). The germline V and J ends were trimmed by 4 bases and 3 bases, with 16 bases remaining between them. The CDR3 runs to 15 residues. CDR3 DNA: TGTGCCAGCAGTTCCGGGGGTCTACGAAACTACGAGCAGTACTTC. Its protein is CASSSGGLRNYEQYF.

The sample holds many counts of this clonotype. The V gene is TRBV12-2, the J gene TRBJ2-7; the table's TRBD2 call for D was not verified on the DNA. TRBV12-2 is listed as a pseudogene. This CDR3 has 16 amino acids. The CDR3, as DNA: TGTGCAAGTCGCTTAGCGCCCGGCAGCCCTAATAGAGAGCAGTACTTC. Protein sequence: CASRLAPGSPNREQYF.

This clonotype has ten or more counts. The chain employs TRBV10-3 and TRBJ1-2, with 8 bases aligning to TRBD1. Germline V gene sequence: CDR1 ENHRY, CDR2 SYGVKD. The CDR3 length is 15 residues. Losses at the gene ends were 5 bases for V and 3 bases for J; bases not matched to a gene: 8. The CDR3 loop is CAISRTGLVDYGYTF. As DNA, the CDR3 is TGTGCCATCAGTAGGACAGGGCTCGTCGACTATGGCTACACCTTC.

The table lists this clonotype with many counts. The chain combines TRBV10-2 with TRBJ1-6, with D uncertain. There are 12 residues in the CDR3. Trimming left V 3 bases short and J 7 bases short, with 4 bases between. The germline V gene encodes CDR1 WSHSY and CDR2 SAAADI. This CDR3 reads CASSDSNSPLHF. CDR3 nucleotides: TGCGCCAGCAGTGACTCCAATTCACCCCTCCACTTT.

This clonotype has at least ten counts. The CDR3 DNA follows: TGTGCCAGCAGTTACCCCGCAGGTGTGCAGTACTTC. Translated: CASSYPAGVQYF. The rearrangement links TRBV6-5 to TRBJ2-7, with D uncertain. This CDR3 region has 12 residues. Trimming took 2 bases from V and 9 from J, leaving 11 bases between them. Germline V gene sequence: CDR1 MNHEY, CDR2 SVGAGI.

This chain joins TRBV18 and TRBJ1-2; 9 bases match TRBD1. CDR1 and CDR2 from the germline V gene are KGHSH and LQKENI. The V gene end was trimmed by 0 bases and the J gene end by 5 bases; junction bases not matched to a gene: 10. The CDR3 has 17 amino acids. CDR3 sequence (DNA): TGTGCCAGCTCACCACCCCATAACACAGGGGGCGCTTATGGCTACACCTTC. It encodes CASSPPHNTGGAYGYTF.

Relative to its sample, this clonotype is medium-sized. The rearrangement joins TRBV19 to TRBJ2-5; no firm D call. This CDR3 region has 12 residues. V lost 0 bases, J lost 1 base, and 0 bases lay in between. CDR1 is LNHDA, CDR2 SQIVND, per germline (reference sequence). The CDR3 region is CASSIDQETQYF. CDR3 coding DNA: TGTGCCAGTAGTATAGACCAAGAGACCCAGTACTTC. Looking up the rest from reference TRBV19 and TRBJ2-5 gives the full variable domain: DGGITQSPKYLFRKEGQNVTLSCEQNLNHDAMYWYRQDPGQGLRLIYYSQIVNDFQKGDIAEGYSVSREKKESFPLTVTSAQKNPTAFYLCASSIDQETQYFGPGTRLLVL.

At least ten counts were recorded for this clonotype. The chain carries TRBV29-1 and TRBJ1-3; no clear D. Trimming took 7 bases from V and 3 from J, leaving 16 bases between them. CDR1 is SQVTM, CDR2 ANQGSEA, per germline. The CDR3 runs 14 residues. CDR3 sequence (DNA): TGCAGCGCCCTGGACCTGGCGGATGGAAACACCATATATTTT. It is translated as CSALDLADGNTIYF.

The sample holds many counts of this clonotype. The chain uses TRBV20-1 and TRBJ2-2; no clear D gene. V was cut by 6 bases and J by 1 base, with 9 bases left in between. Germline V gene data show CDR1 as DFQATT and CDR2 as SNEGSKA (reference sequence). The length of the CDR3 is 13 residues. The CDR3 spells CSALAGNTGELFF. The CDR3, as DNA: TGCAGTGCGTTGGCAGGGAACACCGGGGAGCTGTTTTTT.

Ten or more counts support this clonotype. The V call is TRBV5-1, the J call TRBJ1-1; D unresolved. The germline V gene encodes CDR1 SGHRS and CDR2 YFSETQ. The CDR3 has 13 amino acids. Trimming shortened V by 4 bases and J by 0 bases, and 7 bases separated the two germline ends. The CDR3 bases are TGCGCCAGCAGCGCCACTCTGAACACTGAAGCTTTCTTT. Its protein is CASSATLNTEAFF.

There are many counts of this clonotype. J is TRBJ1-2 and V is TRBV12-3 or TRBV12-4; a weak D match, TRBD1 (6 bases). The V end was cut by 7 bases, the J end by 5 bases, with 17 bases between. The CDR3 contains 14 residues. The CDR3 DNA reads as TGTGCCAGCACCTCTTTGTGGGGGGCATATGGCTACACCTTC. This translates into CASTSLWGAYGYTF.

This clonotype has ten or more counts. This chain connects TRBV10-3 to TRBJ1-1, with TRBD1 as a possible D gene (5 bases). From germline, CDR1 is ENHRY and CDR2 SYGVKD. This CDR3 contains 14 residues. The V and J ends lost 1 base and 2 bases respectively, with 8 bases between them. CDR3 DNA sequence: TGTGCCATCAGTGAGTTCGGGGGAAACACTGAAGCTTTCTTT. Translated, it gives CAISEFGGNTEAFF.

This clonotype was seen ten or more times. The rearrangement joins TRBV6-1 to TRBJ1-5; 8 nucleotides align to TRBD1. The germline gives CDR1 MNHNS, CDR2 SASEGT. The CDR3 has 13 amino acids. Germline trimming cut 3 bases from V and 5 bases from J; bases unmatched to any gene: 0. CDR3 DNA sequence: TGTGCCAGCAGTGAGGACAGGGATCAGCCCCAGCATTTT. This encodes CASSEDRDQPQHF.

In its sample, this clonotype ranks as medium-sized. In DNA form, the CDR3 reads TGTGCCAGCAGCTTAGACCCGACTTTCCACGAGCAGTACTTC. This encodes CASSLDPTFHEQYF. The chain couples TRBV7-9 to TRBJ2-7; D not certain. The V gene lost 1 base and the J gene lost 5 bases, with 12 bases spanning the gap. CDR3 length: 14 amino acids. Germline V CDR1 and CDR2: SEHNR, FQNEAQ (reference sequence).